This entry lists 14 T cell receptor beta chains sequenced from one sample in a study of OX40 agonist ivuxolimab in advanced cancers. The protocol was immunoSEQ multiplex PCR, while the TCRdb copy is restricted to in-frame clones and leaves out a portion. This sample has around 94,000 clones, with 92% found just once. The starting material was CD4+ or CD8+ T cells sorted from blood, obtained in a trial of the OX40 agonist ivuxolimab. The receptors shown here come from an adult with an advanced solid tumor such as melanoma, head and neck, liver or kidney cancer.

The rearrangement links TRBV27 to TRBJ1-2; D is perhaps TRBD1 (6 bases). V was shortened by 0 bases and J by 6 bases, with 11 bases between the two germline ends. The germline V gene encodes CDR1 MNHEY and CDR2 SMNVEV (reference sequence). CDR3 length: 14 amino acids. CDR3 residues: CASSLSRTADGYTF. The DNA for the CDR3 is TGTGCCAGCAGTTTATCTAGGACAGCCGATGGCTACACCTTC.

The chain uses TRBV5-1 and TRBJ2-1, with D possibly being TRBD2 (6 bases). The CDR3 has 14 amino acids. Germline V lookup: CDR1 SGHRS, CDR2 YFSETQ. V lost 0 bases to trimming and J lost 5 bases, with 9 bases between them. The CDR3 coding sequence is TGCGCCAGCAGCTTGGCCGGAGGGAACAATGAGCAGTTCTTC. It codes for CASSLAGGNNEQFF.

The chain has TRBV19 and TRBJ1-2; tentatively, D is TRBD1 (6 bases). V was clipped by 11 bases and J by 4 bases, with 26 bases between them. Germline values: CDR1 LNHDA, CDR2 SQIVND (reference sequence). The CDR3 runs to 16 residues. CDR3 amino acids: CASTVSPTGLSYGYTF. As DNA, the CDR3 is TGTGCCTCAACCGTGTCCCCGACAGGACTTAGCTATGGCTACACCTTC.

This rearrangement joins TRBV6-5 to TRBJ1-2, with TRBD1 as a possible D gene (5 bases). With 6 bases removed from V and 4 bases from J, the gap between germline ends came to 12 bases. There are 13 residues in the CDR3. Looked up from germline, CDR1 is MNHEY and CDR2 is SVGAGI. The CDR3 is CASSPDSFYGYTF. The CDR3, as DNA: TGTGCCAGCAGCCCCGACAGTTTCTATGGCTACACCTTC.

The chain uses TRBV6-5 and TRBJ1-2, with a weak D call TRBD1 (6 bases). Trimming shortened V by 7 bases and J by 4 bases, and 19 bases separated the two germline ends. Germline CDR1 MNHEY, CDR2 SVGAGI. The CDR3 runs to 15 residues. CDR3 in amino acids: CASTEGGASPYGYTF. The CDR3 nucleotides read TGTGCCAGCACCGAGGGGGGGGCTTCTCCCTATGGCTACACCTTC.

The chain links TRBV27 to TRBJ2-5; 8 nucleotides match TRBD1. Germline V gene lookup returns CDR1 MNHEY and CDR2 SMNVEV (reference sequence). Unmatched junction bases numbered 5, after V lost 4 bases and J lost 4 bases. The CDR3 consists of 14 residues. CDR3 sequence: CASSYRGSGETQYF. CDR3 nucleotides: TGTGCCAGCAGTTACAGGGGGTCTGGAGAGACCCAGTACTTC.

CDR3 nucleotides: TGTGCCAGCAGCTTGGCCACAGGGGGTAGTTGGTATGGCTACACCTTC. Protein sequence: CASSLATGGSWYGYTF. The chain recombines TRBV5-6 with TRBJ1-2; 8 bases match TRBD1. V trimming: 0 bases; J trimming: 5 bases; junction bases outside the gene matches: 9. In germline, CDR1 is SGHDT, CDR2 YYEEEE. This CDR3 has 16 residues.

The rearrangement uses TRBV19 and TRBJ2-2; 12 nucleotides line up with TRBD2. This CDR3 contains 18 residues. After removal of 5 bases from V and 5 bases from J, the junction contained 12 bases not matched to a gene. The germline CDR1 and CDR2 sequences are LNHDA and SQIVND (reference sequence). The CDR3 reads CASSLPPSGRARTGELFF. The CDR3 DNA reads as TGTGCCAGTAGTCTACCTCCTAGCGGGAGGGCCAGAACCGGGGAGCTGTTTTTT.

The chain is built from TRBV6-5 and TRBJ1-5; a weak D match, TRBD1 (5 bases). CDR1 and CDR2 (germline): MNHEY, SVGAGI. The CDR3 has 14 residues. The V end lost 6 bases, the J end lost 2 bases, and 11 bases lay between the germline ends. The CDR3 reads CASRDPGGNQPQHF. For the CDR3, the DNA is TGTGCCAGCAGGGACCCGGGGGGCAATCAGCCCCAGCATTTT.

Written as DNA, the CDR3 is TGTGCCAGCAGTGATAATACCGGACTAGTAAGGGATACGCAGTATTTT. Translating gives CASSDNTGLVRDTQYF. The V call is TRBV6-1, the J call TRBJ2-3; 7 nucleotides align to TRBD2. The CDR3 sequence is 16 residues long. V gave up 3 bases and J gave up 6 bases; unmatched junction bases: 12. Germline CDR1 reads MNHNS; CDR2 reads SASEGT.

V and J are TRBV7-2 and TRBJ2-1; maybe TRBD1 (6 bases). Germline CDR1 SGHTA, CDR2 FQGNSA. This CDR3 region has 17 residues. Trimming shortened V by 1 base and J by 4 bases, and 17 bases separated the two germline ends. The CDR3 bases are TGTGCCAGCAGCTTAGGACGAGGGACACGTCTATACAATGAGCAGTTCTTC. This codes for CASSLGRGTRLYNEQFF.

The CDR3 region is CASSYGQGDGYTF. The CDR3 coding sequence is TGTGCCAGCAGTTATGGACAGGGGGACGGCTACACCTTC. The rearrangement uses TRBV6-6 and TRBJ1-2; 10 bases align to TRBD1. In germline, CDR1 is MNHNY, CDR2 SVGAGI (reference sequence). CDR3 length equals 13 residues. With 3 bases clipped from V and 8 bases from J, the junction kept 3 bases outside the gene matches.

CDR3 coding DNA: TGTGCCAGCAGCTTGGTGGTTTATGATGAGCAGTTCTTC. Protein sequence: CASSLVVYDEQFF. This chain joins TRBV5-5 and TRBJ2-1; D not resolved. V was pared by 0 bases and J by 8 bases, with 9 bases between. The CDR3 length is 13 residues. Per the germline V gene, CDR1 is SGHKS and CDR2 is YYEKEE (reference sequence). Variable domain in full (rest from reference TRBV5-5 and TRBJ2-1): DAGVTQSPTHLIKTRGQQVTLRCSPISGHKSVSWYQQVLGQGPQFIFQYYEKEERGRGNFPDRFSARQFPNYSSELNVNALLLGDSALYLCASSLVVYDEQFFGPGTRLTVL.

The chain is built from TRBV30 and TRBJ2-7; D possibly corresponds to TRBD2 (7 bases). The CDR3 has 13 residues. CDR1 and CDR2 (germline): GTSNPN, SVGIG (reference sequence). V lost 0 bases and J 6 bases, leaving 12 bases between the germline ends. The DNA of the CDR3 is TGTGCCTGGAGTGTCGGGGGGCTTCGCGAGCAGTACTTC. Translating gives CAWSVGGLREQYF.